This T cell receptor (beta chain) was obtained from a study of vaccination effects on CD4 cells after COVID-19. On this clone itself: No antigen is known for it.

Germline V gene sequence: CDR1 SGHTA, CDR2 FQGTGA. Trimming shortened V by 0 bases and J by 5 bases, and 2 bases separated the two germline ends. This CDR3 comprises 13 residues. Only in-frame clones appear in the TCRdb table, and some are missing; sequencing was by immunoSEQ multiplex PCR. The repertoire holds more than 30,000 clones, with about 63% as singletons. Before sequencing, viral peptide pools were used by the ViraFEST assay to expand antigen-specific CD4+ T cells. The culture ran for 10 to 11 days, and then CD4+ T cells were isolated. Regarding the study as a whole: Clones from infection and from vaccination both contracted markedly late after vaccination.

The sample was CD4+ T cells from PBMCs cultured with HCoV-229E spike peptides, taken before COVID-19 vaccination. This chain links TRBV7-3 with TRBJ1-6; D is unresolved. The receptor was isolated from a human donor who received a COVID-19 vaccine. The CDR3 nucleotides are TGTGCCAGCAGCTTAACGCATAATTCACCCCTCCACTTT. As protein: CASSLTHNSPLHF.